The entry below describes one TCR beta chain. This record comes from a study of cytomegalovirus exposure and HLA in healthy donors. The CDR3 is 16 amino acids. Germline V gene lookup returns CDR1 SGHKS and CDR2 YYEKEE (reference sequence). With V trimmed by 7 bases and J by 8 bases, 20 bases remained unmatched. The PCR was carried out with 60 Vbeta primers and 13 Jbeta primers. Only in-frame clones appear in the TCRdb table, and some are missing; sequencing was by immunoSEQ multiplex PCR. Here the sample spans 210,000 or so clones, over 60% being singletons. V is TRBV5-5 and J is TRBJ1-2, with 7 bases aligning to TRBD1. The source of this sequence is a man aged 35 to 55 in good health and CMV-seronegative. Sequenced sample: PBMCs. The CDR3 spells CASLAGQGVIQRGYTF. The CDR3 nucleotides read TGTGCCAGCTTAGCTGGCCAGGGGGTGATACAAAGGGGCTACACCTTC. Full variable domain (outside the CDR3, taken from reference TRBV5-5 and TRBJ1-2): DAGVTQSPTHLIKTRGQQVTLRCSPISGHKSVSWYQQVLGQGPQFIFQYYEKEERGRGNFPDRFSARQFPNYSSELNVNALLLGDSALYLCASLAGQGVIQRGYTFGSGTRLTVV.